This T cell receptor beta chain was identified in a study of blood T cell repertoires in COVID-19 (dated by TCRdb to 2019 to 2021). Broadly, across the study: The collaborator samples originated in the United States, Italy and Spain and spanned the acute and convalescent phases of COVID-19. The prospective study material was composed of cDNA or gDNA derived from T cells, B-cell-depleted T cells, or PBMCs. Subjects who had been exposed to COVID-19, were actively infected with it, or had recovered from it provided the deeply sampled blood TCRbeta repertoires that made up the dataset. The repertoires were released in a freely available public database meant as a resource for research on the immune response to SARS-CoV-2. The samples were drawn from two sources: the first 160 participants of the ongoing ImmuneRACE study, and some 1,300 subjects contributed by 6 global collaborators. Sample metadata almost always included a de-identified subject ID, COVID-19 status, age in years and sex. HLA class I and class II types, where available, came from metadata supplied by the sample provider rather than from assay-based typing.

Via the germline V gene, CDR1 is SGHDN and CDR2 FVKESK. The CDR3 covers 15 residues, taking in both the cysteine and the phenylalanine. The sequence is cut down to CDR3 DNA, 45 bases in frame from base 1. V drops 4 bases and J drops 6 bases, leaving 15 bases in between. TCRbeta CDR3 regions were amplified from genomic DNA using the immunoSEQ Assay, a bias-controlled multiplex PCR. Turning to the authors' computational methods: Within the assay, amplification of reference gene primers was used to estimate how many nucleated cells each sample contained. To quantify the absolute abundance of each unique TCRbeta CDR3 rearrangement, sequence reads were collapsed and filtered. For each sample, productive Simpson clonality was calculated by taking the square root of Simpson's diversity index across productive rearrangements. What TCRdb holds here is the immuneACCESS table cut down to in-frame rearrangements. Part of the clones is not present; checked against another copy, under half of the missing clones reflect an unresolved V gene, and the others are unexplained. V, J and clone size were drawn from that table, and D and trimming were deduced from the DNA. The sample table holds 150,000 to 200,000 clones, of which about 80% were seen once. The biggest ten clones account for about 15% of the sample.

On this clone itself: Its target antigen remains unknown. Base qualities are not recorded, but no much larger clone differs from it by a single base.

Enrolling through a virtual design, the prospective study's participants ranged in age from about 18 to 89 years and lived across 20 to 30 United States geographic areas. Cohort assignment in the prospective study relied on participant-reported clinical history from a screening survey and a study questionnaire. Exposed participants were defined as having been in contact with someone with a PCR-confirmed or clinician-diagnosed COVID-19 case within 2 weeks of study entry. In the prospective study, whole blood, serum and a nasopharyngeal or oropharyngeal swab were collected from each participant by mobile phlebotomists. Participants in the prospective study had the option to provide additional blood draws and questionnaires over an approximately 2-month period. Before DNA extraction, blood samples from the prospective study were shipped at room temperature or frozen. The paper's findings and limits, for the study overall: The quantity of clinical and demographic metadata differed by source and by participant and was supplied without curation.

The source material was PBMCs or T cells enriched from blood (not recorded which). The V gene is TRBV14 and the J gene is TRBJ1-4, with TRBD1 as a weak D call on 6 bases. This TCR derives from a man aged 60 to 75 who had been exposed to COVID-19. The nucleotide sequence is TGTGCCAGCAGCCGCTTGACAGGAACGTATGAAAAACTGTTTTTT. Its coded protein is CASSRLTGTYEKLFF. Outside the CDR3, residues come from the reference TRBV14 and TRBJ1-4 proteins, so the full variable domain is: EAGVTQFPSHSVIEKGQTVTLRCDPISGHDNLYWYRRVMGKEIKFLLHFVKESKQDESGMPNNRFLAERTGGTYSTLKVQPAELEDSGVYFCASSRLTGTYEKLFFGSGTQLSVL.